The 18 T cell receptor beta chains below all came from one sample that was sequenced in a study of T cells in women clearing cervical HPV infection. Clones were sequenced by immunoSEQ multiplex PCR, and TCRdb holds only the in-frame ones, with some missing. Its clone listing holds 30,000 to 40,000 clones. The sequenced material came from blood buffy coat. Receptors originate from a woman between 18 and 70 years old with a cervical HPV16 infection that either progressed to CIN3+ or cleared (not recorded which).

As to this clone: The read falls 3 residues short of the CDR3 end, and the missing part is taken from the germline J gene. The chain combines TRBV5-1 with TRBJ2-3, with 9 bases that match TRBD2. Trimming cost V 0 bases and J 3 bases; bases outside gene matches: 2. Germline CDR1 reads SGHRS; CDR2 reads YFSETQ. The CDR3 consists of 15 residues. The CDR3 region is CASSLVTSGTDTQYF. The CDR3 DNA, read in part, is TGCGCCAGCAGCTTGGTGACTAGCGGTACAGATACG.

About this clone itself: The read falls 3 residues short of the CDR3 end, and the missing part is taken from the germline J gene. The V call is TRBV20-1, the J call TRBJ1-4; 8 bases map to TRBD1. This CDR3 has 15 residues. Germline CDR1 reads DFQATT; CDR2 reads SNEGSKA (reference sequence). With 0 bases clipped from V and 8 bases from J, the junction kept 8 bases outside the gene matches. CDR3 bases read: TGCAGTGCTAGAGATCGCGGGACAGGAGGGGAAAAA. Protein sequence: CSARDRGTGGEK. The CDR3 as a whole reads CSARDRGTGGEKLFF.

A word on this clone: The CDR3 goes on 3 residues after the read ends, and that part is filled in from the germline J gene. This chain joins TRBV19 and TRBJ1-6, with 7 nucleotides matching TRBD1. V lost 0 bases, J lost 7 bases, and 6 bases stayed unmatched. CDR3 size: 16 residues. Germline V lookup: CDR1 LNHDA, CDR2 SQIVND (reference sequence). Partial CDR3 DNA: TGTGCCAGTAGTATAGATCCGGGACAGCTCAATTCACCC. Amino acids: CASSIDPGQLNSP. The whole CDR3 protein reads CASSIDPGQLNSPLHF.

Turning to this clone: From the germline J gene comes the end of the CDR3, since the read stops 3 residues before it. The rearrangement uses TRBV7-9 and TRBJ1-5; 8 bases align to TRBD1. Losses at the gene ends were 4 bases for V and 4 bases for J; bases not matched to a gene: 3. The CDR3 is 14 amino acids. Germline assignment: CDR1 SEHNR and CDR2 FQNEAQ (reference sequence). Partial CDR3 DNA: TGTGCCAGCAGCTCCGGGACAGGAAATCAGCCC. This translates into CASSSGTGNQP. The full CDR3 protein reads CASSSGTGNQPQHF. Supplemented by reference TRBV7-9 and TRBJ1-5, the full variable domain reads DTGVSQNPRHKITKRGQNVTFRCDPISEHNRLYWYRQTLGQGPEFLTYFQNEAQLEKSRLLSDRFSAERPKGSFSTLEIQRTEQGDSAMYLCASSSGTGNQPQHFGDGTRLSIL.

A word on this clone: The read is 3 residues too short to cover the CDR3 end, so that end is filled in from the germline J gene. The gene calls are TRBV30 and TRBJ2-5, with D possibly matching TRBD1 (6 bases). The length of the CDR3 is 16 residues. With 3 bases removed from V and 5 bases from J, the gap between germline ends came to 22 bases. CDR1 is GTSNPN and CDR2 is SVGIG in the germline V gene (reference sequence). The CDR3 DNA, read in part, is TGTGCCTGGAGGAGAATGGGGGCAGTCCGGGCGGAGACC. It encodes CAWRRMGAVRAET. The CDR3, in full, reads CAWRRMGAVRAETQYF.

Remarks on this clone: Sequencing ends 3 residues short of the CDR3 end; the germline J gene provides the rest. The chain carries TRBV30 and TRBJ1-4, with 7 bases identical to TRBD1. The CDR3 consists of 16 residues. The germline CDR1 and CDR2 sequences are GTSNPN and SVGIG (reference sequence). This CDR3 reads CAWDPTGWLSNSPLFF. CDR3 bases read: TGTGCCTGGGACCCGACAGGGTGGTTGAGTAATTCACCA.

Concerning this clone: The read comes to an end 3 residues before the CDR3 does, leaving the germline J gene to fill in the end. The genes are TRBV18 and TRBJ2-1, with 12 bases matching TRBD2. The germline gives CDR1 KGHSH, CDR2 LQKENI. V dropped 3 bases and J dropped 6; count of bases not matched to a gene: 6. The CDR3 spans 16 residues. The CDR3 reads CASSPPGLAGPNEQFF. CDR3 DNA, as far as it was read: TGTGCCAGCTCACCGCCCGGACTAGCGGGGCCCAATGAG.

The part of the CDR3 DNA that was read is TGCGCCAGCAGCTCTATAAAGACTAGCGGGGGGGCGGAAGATACG. Translating gives CASSSIKTSGGAEDT. The complete CDR3 sequence is CASSSIKTSGGAEDTQYF. The chain recombines TRBV5-1 with TRBJ2-3, with TRBD2 matching 14 bases. With the read ending 3 residues before the CDR3 end, the germline J gene is used to fill in that end. The CDR3 totals 18 residues. Per the germline V gene, CDR1 is SGHRS and CDR2 is YFSETQ. Germline trimming cut 3 bases from V and 5 bases from J; bases unmatched to any gene: 11.

CDR3 DNA, as far as it was read: TGCAGTGCCAGGGTTAGCGGGAACACAGATACG. It is translated as CSARVSGNTDT. The whole CDR3 reads CSARVSGNTDTQYF. The V gene is TRBV20-1, the J gene TRBJ2-3, with 8 bases that match TRBD2. The sequenced fragment ends 3 residues before the CDR3 boundary, so the rest is inferred from the germline J gene. Unmatched junction bases numbered 7, after V lost 6 bases and J lost 2 bases. Per germline, CDR1 DFQATT and CDR2 SNEGSKA (reference sequence). CDR3 length: 14 amino acids.

Comments on this clone: The CDR3 extends 3 residues past the end of the read, so its final part is completed from the germline J gene. V and J are TRBV2 and TRBJ1-6; D is undetermined. Trimming cost V 1 base and J 4 bases, with 5 bases left between them. Germline loops: CDR1 SNHLY, CDR2 FYNNEI. The CDR3 length is 14 residues. Incomplete CDR3 DNA: TGTGCCAGCAGTGAAGGAAGGTATAATTCACCC. Translated: CASSEGRYNSP. The whole CDR3 protein is CASSEGRYNSPLHF. The variable domain in full, completed from reference TRBV2 and TRBJ1-6, reads EPEVTQTPSHQVTQMGQEVILRCVPISNHLYFYWYRQILGQKVEFLVSFYNNEISEKSEIFDDQFSVERPDGSNFTLKIRSTKLEDSAMYFCASSEGRYNSPLHFGNGTRLTVT.

Comments on this clone: With the read ending 3 residues before the CDR3 end, the germline J gene is used to fill in that end. The chain links TRBV7-9 to TRBJ2-7; TRBD1 is a possible D gene (6 bases). V was trimmed by 5 bases and J by 6 bases, leaving 20 bases between them. The germline V gene has CDR1 SEHNR and CDR2 FQNEAQ (reference sequence). The CDR3 length is 15 residues. The CDR3 here is CASSVLQGKRLEQYF. CDR3 DNA (partial): TGTGCCAGCAGCGTTCTACAGGGAAAAAGGCTCGAG.

Notes on this clone: The read ends 3 residues early relative to the CDR3; the germline J gene fills the gap. The J gene is TRBJ2-7, the V gene TRBV20-1, with 9 bases that match TRBD2. Germline CDR1 is DFQATT and CDR2 is SNEGSKA (reference sequence). CDR3 length equals 17 residues. The J segment lost 0 bases and the V segment lost 3 bases, leaving 12 bases of the junction unmatched. The DNA read from the CDR3 is TGCAGTGCTAGTCTCCAAATAGCGGGAGCACTCTCCTACGAG. It is translated as CSASLQIAGALSYE. The whole CDR3 region reads CSASLQIAGALSYEQYF.

On this clone itself: The read ends 3 residues early relative to the CDR3; the germline J gene fills the gap. The V and J genes are TRBV6-1 and TRBJ2-2; 10 bases fit TRBD1. From germline, CDR1 is MNHNS and CDR2 SASEGT. This CDR3 is built from 16 residues. The covered CDR3 bases are TGTGCCAGCAGTGAGGGAGGGGGACAGGGGTATGAAAAG. Its protein product is CASSEGGGQGYEK. The CDR3 reads in full as CASSEGGGQGYEKLFF.

Points on this clone: The CDR3 goes on 3 residues after the read ends, and that part is filled in from the germline J gene. The V gene is TRBV7-2, the J gene TRBJ1-2; D uncertain. In germline, CDR1 is SGHTA, CDR2 FQGNSA. Trimming took 1 base from V and 0 from J, leaving 9 bases between them. This CDR3 spans 15 amino acids. The CDR3: CASSLGARSNYGYTF. The CDR3 DNA, read in part, is TGTGCCAGCAGCTTAGGGGCGCGATCTAACTATGGC.

Details on this clone: The read terminates 3 residues before the CDR3 end, so the remaining end is supplied by the germline J gene. The chain uses TRBV6-1 and TRBJ2-7; D unclear. The germline CDR1 and CDR2 sequences are MNHNS and SASEGT. CDR3 length: 15 residues. V was pared by 2 bases and J by 4 bases, with 15 bases between. The DNA read from the CDR3 is TGTGCCAGCAGTGAAAGGCGAAGCGTAATGTACGAG. This gives the protein CASSERRSVMYE. The entire CDR3 is CASSERRSVMYEQYF.

The CDR3 here is CAWSWDRGNHYTF. The sequenced part of the CDR3 DNA is TGTGCCTGGAGTTGGGACAGGGGGAACCAC. V gene TRBV30 combines with J gene TRBJ1-2; TRBD1 matches 11 bases. The CDR3 end lies 3 residues beyond the end of the read and is filled in from the germline J gene. Germline CDR1 GTSNPN, CDR2 SVGIG (reference sequence). The CDR3 spans 13 residues.

As to this clone: The read gets to within 3 residues of the CDR3 end, and the germline J gene fills in the rest. This sequence joins TRBV19 and TRBJ1-5; 7 bases fit TRBD1. Looked up from germline, CDR1 is LNHDA and CDR2 is SQIVND (reference sequence). J was trimmed by 2 bases and V by 4 bases; bases with no gene match: 14. This CDR3 has 18 amino acids. CDR3 DNA, as far as it was read: TGTGCCAGTAGTAGGGGGACAGCGGGAATGAGTGGCAATCAGCCC. Its protein product is CASSRGTAGMSGNQP. Given in full, the CDR3 is CASSRGTAGMSGNQPQHF.

Concerning this clone: The read ends 3 residues shy of where the CDR3 ends; the end is completed using the germline J gene. V is TRBV6-1 and J is TRBJ2-7; 7 bases are a match to TRBD1. Germline-derived CDR1 and CDR2 are MNHNS and SASEGT. The CDR3 is made up of 13 amino acids. After removal of 4 bases from V and 6 bases from J, the junction contained 6 bases not matched to a gene. The CDR3 loop reads CASSARQGFEQYF. The CDR3 DNA, read in part, is TGTGCCAGCAGTGCCCGACAGGGATTCGAG.